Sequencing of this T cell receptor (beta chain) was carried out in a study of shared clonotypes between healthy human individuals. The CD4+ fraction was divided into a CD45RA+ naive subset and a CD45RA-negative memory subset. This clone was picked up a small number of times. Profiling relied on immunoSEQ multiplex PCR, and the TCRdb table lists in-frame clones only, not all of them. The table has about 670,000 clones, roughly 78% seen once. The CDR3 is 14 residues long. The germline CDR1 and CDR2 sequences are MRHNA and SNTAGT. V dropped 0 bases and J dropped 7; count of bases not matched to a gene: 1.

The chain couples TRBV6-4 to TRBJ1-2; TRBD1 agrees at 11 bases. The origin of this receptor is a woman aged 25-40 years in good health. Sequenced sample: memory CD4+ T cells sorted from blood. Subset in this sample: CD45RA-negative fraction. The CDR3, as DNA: TGTGCCAGCAGTGACTCGGGACAGGGGGGTGGCTACACCTTC. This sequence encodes CASSDSGQGGGYTF.